The 8 T cell receptor beta chains reported below all come from one sample, sequenced in a study of metastatic and nonmetastatic thyroid tumors. TCRdb reprocessed the PCR reads via MiXCR. The repertoire holds roughly 30,000 clones, with about 20% as singletons. Each patient went into thyroid surgery without having received any treatment. Material for sequencing was blood. The receptors come from a female donor with papillary thyroid cancer or a benign thyroid nodule (not recorded which). Some clones in this sample may be carry-over from other donors' samples.

This clone was detected once. Given a much more abundant clone one base away, this may be a read error. The chain combines TRBV20-1 with TRBJ2-5; TRBD2 aligns across 9 bases. The CDR3 sequence is 14 residues long. The germline V gene encodes CDR1 DFQATT and CDR2 SNEGSKA (reference sequence). The DNA for the CDR3 is TGCAGTGCTAGGCTCGCGGGAGGGCAAGAGACCAAGTACTTC. Its translation is CSARLAGGQETKYF.

This clone has a count of ten or more. The chain has TRBV14 and TRBJ1-1; D gene unclear. V was clipped by 0 bases and J by 3 bases, with 23 bases between them. CDR3 length equals 19 residues. Germline V gene data show CDR1 as SGHDN and CDR2 as FVKESK. CDR3 residues: CASSQDFGVRRGGDTEAFF. The CDR3, as DNA: TGTGCCAGCAGCCAAGATTTTGGGGTCCGCCGAGGTGGTGACACTGAAGCTTTCTTT.

The V gene is TRBV6-1, the J gene TRBJ1-2, with no clear D. Per the germline V gene, CDR1 is MNHNS and CDR2 is SASEGT. Trimming pared 2 bases from V and 8 bases from J, leaving 15 bases between. The CDR3 is made up of 14 amino acids. The DNA for the CDR3 is TGTGCCAGCAGTGAATTAAGAAGGGTAGGCGGCTACACCTTC. Translation: CASSELRRVGGYTF.

This clone was seen many times. J is TRBJ1-2 and V is TRBV11-2; perhaps TRBD1 as D (5 bases). The CDR3 is 12 amino acids. Trimming took 5 bases from V and 6 from J, leaving 10 bases between them. CDR1 is SGHAT, CDR2 FQNNGV, per germline. CDR3 in DNA: TGTGCCAGCAGCGTCGTGGGGGATGGCTACACCTTC. Its protein product is CASSVVGDGYTF. The variable domain in full, completed from reference TRBV11-2 and TRBJ1-2, reads EAGVAQSPRYKIIEKRQSVAFWCNPISGHATLYWYQQILGQGPKLLIQFQNNGVVDDSQLPKDRFSAERLKGVDSTLKIQPAKLEDSAVYLCASSVVGDGYTFGSGTRLTVV.

This clone was picked up many times. The chain combines TRBV2 with TRBJ2-1; D is ambiguous. The V gene lost 0 bases and the J gene lost 6 bases, with 15 bases spanning the gap. The CDR3 loop spans 16 amino acids. Germline loops: CDR1 SNHLY, CDR2 FYNNEI. The CDR3 reads CASSEAKIVWVNEQFF. DNA of the CDR3: TGTGCCAGCAGTGAAGCGAAGATAGTTTGGGTCAATGAGCAGTTCTTC.

Ten or more counts support this clone. This rearrangement joins TRBV10-3 to TRBJ1-4; TRBD1 might be the D (6 bases). V shed 3 bases and J shed 5 bases, with 13 bases lying between them. CDR3 length: 15 residues. CDR1 and CDR2 from the germline V gene are ENHRY and SYGVKD. The chain's CDR3 is CAISDQTGENEKLFF. The CDR3 DNA follows: TGTGCCATCAGTGACCAGACAGGAGAGAATGAAAAACTGTTTTTT.

This clone was seen many times. The J gene is TRBJ2-3, the V gene TRBV7-3, with a tentative D call TRBD1 (6 bases). The V gene's germline CDR1 is SGHTA and CDR2 FQGTGA. With 1 base removed from V and 0 bases from J, the gap between germline ends came to 20 bases. CDR3 length: 19 amino acids. The chain's CDR3 is CASSLMGVKYTGSTDTQYF. CDR3 bases: TGTGCCAGCAGCTTAATGGGAGTGAAGTATACAGGGAGCACAGATACGCAGTATTTT.

This clone was found a few times. The rearrangement uses TRBV28 and TRBJ2-7; 9 nucleotides match TRBD1. The germline CDR1 and CDR2 sequences are MDHEN and SYDVKM. This CDR3 has 16 residues. V gave up 4 bases and J gave up 1 base; unmatched junction bases: 8. This CDR3 is CASSSGGGTGSYEQYF. In DNA form, the CDR3 reads TGTGCCAGCAGTTCCGGAGGGGGGACAGGGTCCTACGAGCAGTACTTC.